The subject of this entry is one T cell receptor beta chain. Its target is unknown. The record originates from a study of T-cell memory formation after mild COVID-19. Study-level points and caveats: Pre-infection memory held some responding clones, suggesting pre-existing cross-reactive T cells responded.

5'RACE primed from the constant segment yielded TCR alpha and TCR beta cDNA libraries bearing sample barcodes and UMIs. TCRdb called the 5' RACE reads again in MiXCR, with one record for every CDR3 protein. The table lists approximately 260,000 distinct CDR3 sequences, roughly 17% of them singletons. V shed 1 base, J shed 6 bases, and the junction held 6 bases outside the gene matches. The CDR3 loop spans 15 amino acids. This receptor was identified in a man aged 18 to 29 who had mild COVID-19 (a few samples of this study predate the infection). Cell type and time point are not known. Sequences were obtained from PBMCs or a T cell subset sorted from them (not recorded which). V is TRBV12-3 or TRBV12-4 and J is TRBJ2-1, with TRBD1 identical over 7 bases. The CDR3 protein is CASSLVGRGPNEQFF. DNA of the CDR3: TGTGCCAGCAGTTTAGTCGGTAGGGGGCCCAATGAGCAGTTCTTC.